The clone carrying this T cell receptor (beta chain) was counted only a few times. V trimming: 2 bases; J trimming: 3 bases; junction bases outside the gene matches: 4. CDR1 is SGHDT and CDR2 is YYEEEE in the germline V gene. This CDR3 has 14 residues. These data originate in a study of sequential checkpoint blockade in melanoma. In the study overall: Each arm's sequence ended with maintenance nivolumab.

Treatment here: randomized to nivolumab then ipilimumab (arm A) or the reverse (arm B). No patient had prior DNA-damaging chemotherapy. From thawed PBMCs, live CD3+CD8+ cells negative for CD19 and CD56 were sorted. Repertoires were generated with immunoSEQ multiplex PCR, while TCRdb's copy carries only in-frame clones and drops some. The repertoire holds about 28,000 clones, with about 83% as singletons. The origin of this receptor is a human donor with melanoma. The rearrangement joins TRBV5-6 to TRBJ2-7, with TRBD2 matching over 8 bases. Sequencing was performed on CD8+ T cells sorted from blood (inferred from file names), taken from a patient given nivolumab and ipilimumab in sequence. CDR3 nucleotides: TGTGCCAGCAGCTTTTGGGCGGGGGGCTACGAGCAGTACTTC. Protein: CASSFWAGGYEQYF.